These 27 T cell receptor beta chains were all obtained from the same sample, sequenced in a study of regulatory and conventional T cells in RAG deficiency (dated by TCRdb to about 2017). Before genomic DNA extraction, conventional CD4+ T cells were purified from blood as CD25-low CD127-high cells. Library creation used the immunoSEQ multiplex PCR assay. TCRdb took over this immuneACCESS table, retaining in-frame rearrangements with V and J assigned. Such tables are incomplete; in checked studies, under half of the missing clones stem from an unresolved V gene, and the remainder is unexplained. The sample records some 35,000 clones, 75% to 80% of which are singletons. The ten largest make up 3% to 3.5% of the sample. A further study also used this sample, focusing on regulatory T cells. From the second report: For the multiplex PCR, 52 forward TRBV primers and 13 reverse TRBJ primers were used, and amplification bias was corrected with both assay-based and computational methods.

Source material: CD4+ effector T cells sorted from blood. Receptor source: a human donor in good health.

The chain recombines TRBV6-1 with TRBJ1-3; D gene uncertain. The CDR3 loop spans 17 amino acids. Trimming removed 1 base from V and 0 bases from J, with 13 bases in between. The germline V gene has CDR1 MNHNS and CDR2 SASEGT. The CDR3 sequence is CASSEVFPGSSGNTIYF. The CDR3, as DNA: TGTGCCAGCAGTGAAGTCTTTCCGGGGAGCTCTGGAAACACCATATATTTT.

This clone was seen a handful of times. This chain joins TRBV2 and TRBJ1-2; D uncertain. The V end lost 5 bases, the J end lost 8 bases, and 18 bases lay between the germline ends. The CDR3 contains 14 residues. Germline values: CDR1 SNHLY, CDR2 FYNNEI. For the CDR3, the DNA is TGTGCCAGCAGTCTCCAGGAGTCGTGGCAGGGCTACACCTTC. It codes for CASSLQESWQGYTF. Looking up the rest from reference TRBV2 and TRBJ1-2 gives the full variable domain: EPEVTQTPSHQVTQMGQEVILRCVPISNHLYFYWYRQILGQKVEFLVSFYNNEISEKSEIFDDQFSVERPDGSNFTLKIRSTKLEDSAMYFCASSLQESWQGYTFGSGTRLTVV.

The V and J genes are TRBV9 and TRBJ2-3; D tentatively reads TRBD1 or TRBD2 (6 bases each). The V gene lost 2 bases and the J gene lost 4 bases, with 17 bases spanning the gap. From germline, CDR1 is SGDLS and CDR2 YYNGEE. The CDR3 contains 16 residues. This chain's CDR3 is CASSVFGGRDADTQYF. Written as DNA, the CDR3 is TGTGCCAGCAGCGTCTTTGGGGGGCGTGACGCAGATACGCAGTATTTT.

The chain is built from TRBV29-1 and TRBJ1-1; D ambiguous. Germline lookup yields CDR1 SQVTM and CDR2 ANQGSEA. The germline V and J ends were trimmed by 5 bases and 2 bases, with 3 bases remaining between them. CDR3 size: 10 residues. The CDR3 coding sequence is TGCAGCGTTTCAAACACTGAAGCTTTCTTT. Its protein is CSVSNTEAFF.

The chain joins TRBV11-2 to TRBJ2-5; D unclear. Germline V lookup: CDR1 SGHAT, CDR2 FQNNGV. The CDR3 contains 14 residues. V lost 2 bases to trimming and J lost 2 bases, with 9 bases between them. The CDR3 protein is CASSLLDQQETQYF. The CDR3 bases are TGTGCCAGCAGCTTACTGGACCAACAAGAGACCCAGTACTTC.

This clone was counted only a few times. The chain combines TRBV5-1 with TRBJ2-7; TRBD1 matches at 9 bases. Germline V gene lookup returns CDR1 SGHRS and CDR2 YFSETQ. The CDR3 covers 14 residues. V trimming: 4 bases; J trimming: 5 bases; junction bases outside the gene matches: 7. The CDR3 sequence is CASSGGQGYDEQYF. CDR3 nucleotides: TGCGCCAGCAGCGGCGGACAGGGGTACGACGAGCAGTACTTC.

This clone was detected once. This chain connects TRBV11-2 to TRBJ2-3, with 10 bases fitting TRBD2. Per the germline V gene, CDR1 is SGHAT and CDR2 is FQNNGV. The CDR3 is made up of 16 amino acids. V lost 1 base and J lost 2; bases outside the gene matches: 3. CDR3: CASSLGLAGVTDTQYF. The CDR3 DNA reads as TGTGCCAGCAGCTTAGGGCTAGCGGGGGTCACAGATACGCAGTATTTT.

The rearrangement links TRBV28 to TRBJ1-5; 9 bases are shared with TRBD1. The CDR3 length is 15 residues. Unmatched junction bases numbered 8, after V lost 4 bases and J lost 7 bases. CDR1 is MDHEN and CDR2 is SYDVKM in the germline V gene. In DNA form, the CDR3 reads TGTGCCAGCAGTTCAGGGACAGGGACGAGACAGCCCCAGCATTTT. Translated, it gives CASSSGTGTRQPQHF. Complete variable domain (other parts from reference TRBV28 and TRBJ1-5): DVKVTQSSRYLVKRTGEKVFLECVQDMDHENMFWYRQDPGLGLRLIYFSYDVKMKEKGDIPEGYSVSREKKERFSLILESASTNQTSMYLCASSSGTGTRQPQHFGDGTRLSIL.

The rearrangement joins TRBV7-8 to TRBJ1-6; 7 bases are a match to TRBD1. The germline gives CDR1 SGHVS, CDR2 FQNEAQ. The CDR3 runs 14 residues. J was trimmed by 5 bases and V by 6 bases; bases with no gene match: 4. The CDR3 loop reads CASSRGQNNSPLHF. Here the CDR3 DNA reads TGTGCCAGCAGTAGGGGACAGAATAATTCACCCCTCCACTTT.

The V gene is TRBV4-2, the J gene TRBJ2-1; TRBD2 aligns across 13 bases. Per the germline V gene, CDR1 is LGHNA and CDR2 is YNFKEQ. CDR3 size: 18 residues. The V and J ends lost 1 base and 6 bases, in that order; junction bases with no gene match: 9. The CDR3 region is CASSQGLAGGLSGNEQFF. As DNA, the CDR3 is TGTGCCAGCAGCCAAGGACTAGCGGGGGGCCTCTCGGGCAATGAGCAGTTCTTC.

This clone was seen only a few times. The CDR3 coding sequence is TGTGCCAGCAGAACAGGGGAGCATCAGCCCCAGCATTTT. It encodes CASRTGEHQPQHF. The chain is built from TRBV2 and TRBJ1-5; 7 positions match TRBD1. This CDR3 region has 13 residues. Trimming took 6 bases from V and 5 from J; bases not matched to a gene: 4. Germline assignment: CDR1 SNHLY and CDR2 FYNNEI.

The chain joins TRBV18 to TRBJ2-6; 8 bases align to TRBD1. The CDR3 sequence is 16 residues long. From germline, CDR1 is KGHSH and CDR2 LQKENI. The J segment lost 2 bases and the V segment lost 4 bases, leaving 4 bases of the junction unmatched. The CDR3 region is CASSRQGAAGANVLTF. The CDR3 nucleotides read TGTGCCAGCTCACGCCAGGGGGCCGCTGGGGCCAACGTCCTGACTTTC.

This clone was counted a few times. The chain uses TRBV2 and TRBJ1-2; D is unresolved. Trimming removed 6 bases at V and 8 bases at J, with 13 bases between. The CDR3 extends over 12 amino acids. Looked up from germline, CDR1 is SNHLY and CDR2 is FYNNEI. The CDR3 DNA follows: TGTGCCAGCAGCCCACTCAAGTGGGGCTACACCTTC. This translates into CASSPLKWGYTF.

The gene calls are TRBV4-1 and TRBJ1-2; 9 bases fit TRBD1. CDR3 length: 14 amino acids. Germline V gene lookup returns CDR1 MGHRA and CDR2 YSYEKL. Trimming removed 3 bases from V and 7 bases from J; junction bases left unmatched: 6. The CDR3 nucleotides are TGCGCCAGCAGCCAGATACAGGGGGCCGGTGGCTACACCTTC. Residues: CASSQIQGAGGYTF.

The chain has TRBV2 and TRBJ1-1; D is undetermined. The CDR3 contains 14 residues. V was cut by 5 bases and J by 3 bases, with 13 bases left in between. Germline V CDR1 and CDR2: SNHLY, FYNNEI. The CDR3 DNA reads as TGTGCCAGCAGTAAAATGTTCCAGGACACTGAAGCTTTCTTT. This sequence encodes CASSKMFQDTEAFF.

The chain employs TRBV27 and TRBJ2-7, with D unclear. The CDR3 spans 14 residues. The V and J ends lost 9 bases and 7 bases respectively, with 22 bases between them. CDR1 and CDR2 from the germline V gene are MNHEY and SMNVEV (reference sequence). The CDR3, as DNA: TGTGCCAGTTCCTCGTACTCTATACCGTCGGAGCAGTACTTC. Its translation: CASSSYSIPSEQYF.

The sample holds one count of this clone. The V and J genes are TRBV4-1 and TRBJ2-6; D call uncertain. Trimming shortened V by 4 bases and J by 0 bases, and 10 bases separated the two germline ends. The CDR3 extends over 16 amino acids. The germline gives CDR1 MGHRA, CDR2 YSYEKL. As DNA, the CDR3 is TGCGCCAGCAGCCCTTTAGCCAGCTCTGGGGCCAACGTCCTGACTTTC. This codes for CASSPLASSGANVLTF.

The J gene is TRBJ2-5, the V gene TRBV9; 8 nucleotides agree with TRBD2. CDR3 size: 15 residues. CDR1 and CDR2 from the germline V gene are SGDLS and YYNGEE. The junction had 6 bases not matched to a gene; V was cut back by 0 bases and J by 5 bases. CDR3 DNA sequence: TGTGCCAGCAGCGTAGCGGGGGGGTTCCTTGAGACCCAGTACTTC. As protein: CASSVAGGFLETQYF.

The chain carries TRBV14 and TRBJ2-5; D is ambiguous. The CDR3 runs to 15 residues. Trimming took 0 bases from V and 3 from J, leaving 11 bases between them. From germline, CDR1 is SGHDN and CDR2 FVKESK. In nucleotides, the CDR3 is TGTGCCAGCAGCCAAGATTATTTATTGAAAGAGACCCAGTACTTC. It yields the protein CASSQDYLLKETQYF.

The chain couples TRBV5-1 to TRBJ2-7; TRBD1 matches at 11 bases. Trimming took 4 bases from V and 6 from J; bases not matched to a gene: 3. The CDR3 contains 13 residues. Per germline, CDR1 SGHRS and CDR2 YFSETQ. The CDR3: CASSGGTGGEQYF. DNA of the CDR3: TGCGCCAGCAGCGGAGGGACAGGGGGCGAGCAGTACTTC.

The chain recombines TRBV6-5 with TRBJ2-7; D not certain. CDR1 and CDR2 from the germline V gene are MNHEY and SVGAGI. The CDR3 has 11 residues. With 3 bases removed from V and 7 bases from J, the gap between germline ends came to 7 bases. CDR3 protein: CASSYGVEQYF. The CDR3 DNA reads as TGTGCCAGCAGTTATGGAGTTGAGCAGTACTTC.

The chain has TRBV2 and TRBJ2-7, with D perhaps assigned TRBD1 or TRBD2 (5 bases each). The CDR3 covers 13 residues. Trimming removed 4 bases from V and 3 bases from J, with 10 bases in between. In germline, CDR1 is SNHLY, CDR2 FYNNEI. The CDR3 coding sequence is TGTGCCAGCAGTGGTAATGGGGGCTACGAGCAGTACTTC. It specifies CASSGNGGYEQYF.

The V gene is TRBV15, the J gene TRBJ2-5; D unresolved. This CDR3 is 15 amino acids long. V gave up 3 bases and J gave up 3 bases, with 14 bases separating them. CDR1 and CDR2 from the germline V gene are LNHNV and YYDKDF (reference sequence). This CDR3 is CATSSGNGDEETQYF. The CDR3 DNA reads TGTGCCACCAGCAGCGGAAATGGGGATGAAGAGACCCAGTACTTC.

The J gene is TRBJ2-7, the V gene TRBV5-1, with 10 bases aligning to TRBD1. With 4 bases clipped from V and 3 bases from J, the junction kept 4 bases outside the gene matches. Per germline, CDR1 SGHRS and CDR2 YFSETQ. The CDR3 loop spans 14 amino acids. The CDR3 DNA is TGCGCCAGCAGCACGACAGGGGGCAACTACGAGCAGTACTTC. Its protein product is CASSTTGGNYEQYF.

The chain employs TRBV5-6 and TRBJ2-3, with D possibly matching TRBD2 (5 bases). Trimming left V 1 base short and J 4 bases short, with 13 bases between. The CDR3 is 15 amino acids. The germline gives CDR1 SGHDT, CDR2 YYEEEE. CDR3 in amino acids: CASSLRGRPPDTQYF. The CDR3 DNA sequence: TGTGCCAGCAGCTTGCGGGGTCGGCCCCCAGATACGCAGTATTTT.

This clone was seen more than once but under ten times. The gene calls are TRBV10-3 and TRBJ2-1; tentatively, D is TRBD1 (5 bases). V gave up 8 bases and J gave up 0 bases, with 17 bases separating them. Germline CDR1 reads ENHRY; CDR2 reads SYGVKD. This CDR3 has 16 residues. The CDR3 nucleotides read TGTGCCATCGGGATAGGGGTTATCAGCTCCTACAATGAGCAGTTCTTC. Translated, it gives CAIGIGVISSYNEQFF.

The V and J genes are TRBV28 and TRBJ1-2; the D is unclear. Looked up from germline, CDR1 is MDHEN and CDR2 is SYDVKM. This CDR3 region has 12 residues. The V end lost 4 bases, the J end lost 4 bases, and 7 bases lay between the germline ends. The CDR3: CASSSSTYGYTF. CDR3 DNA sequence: TGTGCCAGCAGTTCGTCCACCTATGGCTACACCTTC.